Described below is a single T cell receptor beta chain sequence and its context. Its target is not known. From the 5' RACE reads, TCRdb lists one entry per CDR3 protein and no DNA. Seen in this sample are roughly 160,000 distinct CDR3 sequences; the ten most common clones hold roughly 2.6%. The data are from a study of monozygotic twins with inflammatory bowel disease. Regarding the study as a whole: IBD patients shared fewer clonotypes with others than healthy twins, especially with disease activity.

CDR1 MNHEY and CDR2 SVGAGI come from the germline V gene. This CDR3 has 13 amino acids. The source material was blood. This rearrangement joins TRBV6-5 to TRBJ1-4; as DNA is missing, the TRBD1 call by TCRdb cannot be tested. This clonotype was sampled from a human donor with ulcerative colitis or Crohn's disease, or a healthy co-twin of an affected twin (not recorded which). The chain's CDR3 is CASRDPLNEKLFF.